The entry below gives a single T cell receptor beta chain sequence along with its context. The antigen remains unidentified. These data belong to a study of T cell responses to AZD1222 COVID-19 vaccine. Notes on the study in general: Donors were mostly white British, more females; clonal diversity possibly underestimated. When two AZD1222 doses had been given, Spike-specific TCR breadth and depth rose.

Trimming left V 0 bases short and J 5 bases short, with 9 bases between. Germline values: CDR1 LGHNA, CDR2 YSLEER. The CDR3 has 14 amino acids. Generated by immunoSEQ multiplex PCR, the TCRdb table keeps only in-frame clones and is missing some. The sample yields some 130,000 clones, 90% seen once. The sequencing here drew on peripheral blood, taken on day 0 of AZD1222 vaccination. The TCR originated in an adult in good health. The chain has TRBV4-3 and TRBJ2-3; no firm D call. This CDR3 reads CASSQDLQIDTQYF. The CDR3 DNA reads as TGCGCCAGCAGCCAAGATCTACAGATAGATACGCAGTATTTT.